The T cell receptor beta chain described here comes from a study of blood T cells in healthy people across ages. Remarks on this clonotype: Its antigen is currently unknown.

The individuals who served as donors were healthy Caucasians living in Russia, aged about 6 to 90. Study-wide points: It was not possible, with unsorted PBMCs, to conclusively compare naive and antigen-experienced cells. With age, beta diversity per million T cells declined roughly linearly, significantly by approximately 40. Donor CMV status, an unknown factor, possibly confounded changes in expanded clonotypes.

Using a J-beta primer mix together with a sample-barcoded 5' primer, a second PCR was run for roughly 7 to 12 cycles. TCRdb processed the 5' RACE reads anew with MiXCR; each CDR3 protein has one entry. The repertoire consists of approximately 690,000 distinct CDR3 sequences, with 58% occurring once and the leading ten covering approximately 40%. The germline V and J ends were trimmed by 4 bases and 4 bases, with 13 bases remaining between them. In germline, CDR1 is SQVTM, CDR2 ANQGSEA. CDR3 length: 13 residues. Sequencing was carried out using blood. The chain carries TRBV29-1 and TRBJ2-5, with D possibly called TRBD1 or TRBD2 (7 bases each). The origin of this receptor is a man aged 55 to 69 in good health. The CDR3 reads CSVGGGGVETQYF. DNA for the CDR3: TGCAGCGTTGGGGGAGGGGGCGTAGAGACCCAGTACTTC.